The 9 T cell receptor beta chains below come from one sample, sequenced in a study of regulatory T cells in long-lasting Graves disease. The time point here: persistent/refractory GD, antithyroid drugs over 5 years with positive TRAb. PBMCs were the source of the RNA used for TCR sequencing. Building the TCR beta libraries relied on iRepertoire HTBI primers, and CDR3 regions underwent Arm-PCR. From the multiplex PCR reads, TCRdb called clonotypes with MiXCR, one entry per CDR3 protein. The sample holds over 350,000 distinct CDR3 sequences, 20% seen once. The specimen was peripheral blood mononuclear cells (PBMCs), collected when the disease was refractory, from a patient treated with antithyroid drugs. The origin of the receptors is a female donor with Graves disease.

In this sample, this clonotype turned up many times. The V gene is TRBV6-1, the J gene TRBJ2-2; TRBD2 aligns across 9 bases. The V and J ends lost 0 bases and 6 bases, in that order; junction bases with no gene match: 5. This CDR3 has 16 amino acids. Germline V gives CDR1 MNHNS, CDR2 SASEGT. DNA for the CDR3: TGTGCCAGCAGTGAAGCTCCCGGGACTAGCTCCGGGGAGCTGTTTTTT. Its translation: CASSEAPGTSSGELFF.

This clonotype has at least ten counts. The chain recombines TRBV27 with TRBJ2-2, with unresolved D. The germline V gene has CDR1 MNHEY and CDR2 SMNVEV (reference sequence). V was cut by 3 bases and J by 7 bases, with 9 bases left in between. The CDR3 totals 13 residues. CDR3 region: CASSLLIGGELFF. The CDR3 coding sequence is TGTGCCAGCAGTTTGCTAATAGGCGGGGAGCTGTTTTTT.

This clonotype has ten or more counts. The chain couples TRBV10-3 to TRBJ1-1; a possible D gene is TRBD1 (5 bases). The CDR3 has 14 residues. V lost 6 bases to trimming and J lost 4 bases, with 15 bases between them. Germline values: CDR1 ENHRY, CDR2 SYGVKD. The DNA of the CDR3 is TGTGCCATCAGGGGATTAGTAGGGGCCACTGAAGCTTTCTTT. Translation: CAIRGLVGATEAFF.

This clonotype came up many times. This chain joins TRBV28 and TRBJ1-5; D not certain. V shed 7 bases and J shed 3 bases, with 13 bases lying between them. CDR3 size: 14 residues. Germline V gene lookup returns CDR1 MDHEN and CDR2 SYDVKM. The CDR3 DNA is TGTGCCAGCAATGGACGGATGTACAATCAGCCCCAGCATTTT. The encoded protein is CASNGRMYNQPQHF.

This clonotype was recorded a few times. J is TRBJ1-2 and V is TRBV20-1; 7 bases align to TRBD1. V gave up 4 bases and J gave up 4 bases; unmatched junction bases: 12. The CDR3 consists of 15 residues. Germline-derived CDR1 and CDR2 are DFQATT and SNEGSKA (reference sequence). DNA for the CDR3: TGCAGTGCTAACGGACAGGACCTGTTGGCCTATGGCTACACCTTC. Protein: CSANGQDLLAYGYTF.

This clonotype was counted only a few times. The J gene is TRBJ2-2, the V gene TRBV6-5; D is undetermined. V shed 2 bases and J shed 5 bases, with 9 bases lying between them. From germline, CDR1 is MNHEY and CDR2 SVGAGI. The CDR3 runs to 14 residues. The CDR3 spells CASSYIERTGELFF. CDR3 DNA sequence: TGTGCCAGCAGTTACATAGAGAGGACCGGGGAGCTGTTTTTT.

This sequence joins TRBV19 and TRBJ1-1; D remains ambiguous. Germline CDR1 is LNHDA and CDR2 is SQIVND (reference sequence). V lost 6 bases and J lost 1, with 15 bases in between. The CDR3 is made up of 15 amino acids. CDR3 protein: CASSVTGRQNTEAFF. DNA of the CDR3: TGTGCCAGTAGCGTCACCGGACGCCAGAACACTGAAGCTTTCTTT.

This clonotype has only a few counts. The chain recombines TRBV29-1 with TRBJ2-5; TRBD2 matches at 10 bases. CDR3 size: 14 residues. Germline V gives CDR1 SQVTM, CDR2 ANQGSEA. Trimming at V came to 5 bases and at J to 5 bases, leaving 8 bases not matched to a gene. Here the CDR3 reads CSVPTSGTAETQYF. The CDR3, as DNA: TGCAGCGTTCCTACTAGCGGGACGGCGGAGACCCAGTACTTC.

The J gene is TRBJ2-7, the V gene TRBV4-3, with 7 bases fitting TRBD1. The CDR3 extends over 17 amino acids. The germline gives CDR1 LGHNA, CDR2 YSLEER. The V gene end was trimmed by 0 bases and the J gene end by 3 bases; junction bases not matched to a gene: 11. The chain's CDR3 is CASSQETRTGGVYEQYF. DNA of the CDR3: TGCGCCAGCAGCCAAGAAACCAGGACAGGAGGCGTCTACGAGCAGTACTTC.